Listed below are T cell receptor beta chains from one sample, sequenced in a study of blood T cell repertoires in COVID-19. Assay: immunoSEQ multiplex PCR; the TCRdb copy retains only in-frame clones and omits some. The sample holds about 200,000 clones; around nine tenths are singletons and the top ten take 0.82%. Material for sequencing was peripheral blood. The source of these receptors is a man aged 55-75 years with COVID-19, enrolled during active disease. CDR3s include the opening cysteine and the closing phenylalanine or tryptophan. A D gene is named only where the DNA matches it firmly. Some rows have no size entry. The others give once, few or many, or a class for an expanded clone.

abundance | d_gene | len | j_gene | v_gene | CDR3aa | CDR3nt
. | . | 15 | TRBJ1-4 | TRBV5-4 | CASSFEGGANEKLFF | TGTGCCAGCAGCTTTGAAGGGGGTGCTAATGAAAAACTGTTTTTT
. | . | 14 | TRBJ2-5 | TRBV18 | CASSPRLAMETQYF | TGTGCCAGCTCACCACGATTAGCGATGGAGACCCAGTACTTC
once | TRBD1 | 14 | TRBJ1-2 | TRBV29-1 | CSAARTGFNYGYTF | TGCAGCGCCGCCCGGACAGGCTTTAACTATGGCTACACCTTC
once | TRBD2 | 15 | TRBJ2-7 | TRBV20-1 | CSASSPGLANYEQYF | TGCAGTGCTAGTTCCCCCGGACTAGCAAACTACGAGCAGTACTTC
. | TRBD2 | 16 | TRBJ2-1 | TRBV9 | CASSTLLGLNYNEQFF | TGTGCCAGCAGCACTCTGTTGGGACTAAATTACAATGAGCAGTTCTTC
. | . | 16 | TRBJ2-7 | TRBV11-2 | CASSLMGAGPSYEQYF | TGTGCCAGCAGCTTAATGGGGGCAGGACCTTCCTACGAGCAGTACTTC
. | . | 14 | TRBJ1-1 | TRBV18 | CASSPASGNTEAFF | TGTGCCAGCTCACCCGCGTCGGGGAACACTGAAGCTTTCTTT
. | . | 14 | TRBJ2-2 | TRBV7-8 | CASSSQSYTGELFF | TGTGCCAGCAGCTCCCAGTCATACACCGGGGAGCTGTTTTTT
. | . | 13 | TRBJ2-2 | TRBV10-3 | CAISERSVGELFF | TGTGCCATCAGTGAGAGGAGCGTCGGGGAGCTGTTTTTT
. | TRBD2 | 15 | TRBJ2-7 | TRBV5-4 | CASSLGTSGPYEQYF | TGTGCCAGCAGCTTGGGGACTAGCGGTCCCTACGAGCAGTACTTC
. | . | 11 | TRBJ2-7 | TRBV10-1 | CASGERREQYF | TGCGCCAGCGGGGAGCGGAGGGAGCAGTACTTC
. | . | 18 | TRBJ1-6 | TRBV7-2 | CASSLTLGGRRDNSPLHF | TGTGCCAGCAGCTTAACGCTGGGGGGGCGCAGGGATAATTCACCCCTCCACTTT
. | . | 14 | TRBJ2-1 | TRBV4-3 | CASSQTNRAVEQFF | TGCGCCAGCAGCCAAACGAACAGGGCCGTTGAGCAGTTCTTC
. | TRBD2 | 15 | TRBJ2-1 | TRBV5-8 | CASSLRTSAGNEQFF | TGTGCCAGCAGCTTGAGAACTAGCGCGGGAAATGAGCAGTTCTTC
. | TRBD1 | 13 | TRBJ1-1 | TRBV7-9 | CASSLQGKTEAFF | TGTGCCAGCAGCCTACAGGGGAAAACTGAAGCTTTCTTT
. | . | 15 | TRBJ1-2 | TRBV4-1 | CASSQRSGLPYGYTF | TGCGCCAGCAGCCAAAGATCGGGTCTTCCTTATGGCTACACCTTC
once | . | 14 | TRBJ1-2 | TRBV19 | CASSISGSGLGYTF | TGTGCCAGTAGTATTAGTGGTTCAGGGCTTGGCTACACCTTC
. | TRBD1 | 14 | TRBJ1-2 | TRBV6-5 | CASSAGQGISGYTF | TGTGCCAGCAGCGCGGGACAGGGCATTAGTGGCTACACCTTC
. | TRBD1 | 15 | TRBJ2-1 | TRBV5-4 | CASSSPGQGGNEQFF | TGTGCCAGCAGCTCACCGGGACAGGGGGGCAATGAGCAGTTCTTC
. | . | 14 | TRBJ1-3 | TRBV7-9 | CASSPQPSGNTIYF | TGTGCCAGCAGCCCACAACCCTCTGGAAACACCATATATTTT
. | TRBD1 | 15 | TRBJ1-2 | TRBV7-9 | CASSTRGQGNFGYTF | TGTGCCAGCAGTACTAGGGGGCAGGGGAATTTTGGCTACACCTTC
. | TRBD2 | 14 | TRBJ2-3 | TRBV27 | CASSLKAGVDTQYF | TGTGCCAGCAGTCTTAAAGCGGGAGTCGATACGCAGTATTTT
. | TRBD1 | 12 | TRBJ1-2 | TRBV29-1 | CSVDSGGLGYTF | TGCAGCGTTGACTCAGGGGGCCTCGGCTACACCTTC
. | . | 16 | TRBJ1-5 | TRBV21-1 | CASSKLRAQGNQPQHF | TGTGCCAGCAGCAAACTAAGGGCACAGGGCAATCAGCCCCAGCATTTT
. | TRBD2 | 17 | TRBJ2-2 | TRBV10-3 | CAINDRGGTSGAGELFF | TGTGCCATCAATGACCGAGGTGGGACTAGCGGGGCCGGGGAGCTGTTTTTT
. | TRBD1 | 14 | TRBJ2-7 | TRBV5-1 | CASSSGQGAYEQYF | TGCGCCAGCAGCTCGGGACAGGGCGCCTACGAGCAGTACTTC
. | TRBD1 | 17 | TRBJ1-6 | TRBV19 | CASSLFGQGRRNSPLHF | TGTGCCAGTAGTCTTTTTGGACAGGGAAGAAGAAATTCACCCCTCCACTTT
. | TRBD1 | 12 | TRBJ1-2 | TRBV24-1 | CATSGGQGSPSF | TGTGCCACCAGTGGGGGACAGGGGAGTCCCAGCTTC
. | TRBD1 | 15 | TRBJ2-1 | TRBV7-2 | CASSGAGGSYNEQFF | TGTGCCAGCAGCGGGGCAGGGGGCTCCTACAATGAGCAGTTCTTC
. | TRBD1 | 17 | TRBJ1-1 | TRBV11-2 | CASSSGQGIGYHTEAFF | TGTGCCAGCAGCTCGGGACAGGGGATAGGGTATCACACTGAAGCTTTCTTT
once | . | 13 | TRBJ2-7 | TRBV28 | CASSLGGSYEQYF | TGTGCCAGCAGTTTGGGGGGCTCCTACGAGCAGTACTTC
. | . | 16 | TRBJ1-1 | TRBV9 | CASSPAGRGGNTEAFF | TGTGCCAGCAGCCCCGCGGGCAGGGGTGGGAACACTGAAGCTTTCTTT
. | TRBD2 | 16 | TRBJ2-2 | TRBV6-5 | CASSYRSGANTGELFF | TGTGCCAGCAGTTACCGTAGCGGGGCGAACACCGGGGAGCTGTTTTTT
. | TRBD2 | 14 | TRBJ2-5 | TRBV5-1 | CASSLAAGEETQYF | TGCGCCAGCAGCTTGGCAGCGGGAGAAGAGACCCAGTACTTC
. | TRBD1 | 15 | TRBJ1-2 | TRBV6-5 | CASSYYGQGHYGYTF | TGTGCCAGCAGTTACTACGGACAGGGTCACTATGGCTACACCTTC
. | . | 16 | TRBJ2-1 | TRBV5-4 | CASSSGYFDRRNEQFF | TGTGCCAGCAGCTCCGGATACTTTGACAGGCGGAATGAGCAGTTCTTC
. | . | 14 | TRBJ2-5 | TRBV5-3 | CARRNRELQETQYF | TGTGCCAGAAGAAACCGGGAACTCCAAGAGACCCAGTACTTC
. | TRBD1 | 13 | TRBJ1-2 | TRBV6-5 | CASSLDRARGYTF | TGTGCCAGCAGCCTAGACAGGGCCCGTGGCTACACCTTC
. | . | 13 | TRBJ1-3 | TRBV12-3/TRBV12-4 | CASSLGQGNTIYF | TGTGCCAGCAGTTTAGGGCAGGGAAACACCATATATTTT
. | TRBD1 | 15 | TRBJ1-2 | TRBV7-9 | CASSQSGTGILGYTF | TGTGCCAGCAGTCAAAGCGGGACAGGGATACTTGGCTACACCTTC
. | . | 16 | TRBJ2-2 | TRBV5-4 | CASSFWGRRDTGELFF | TGTGCCAGCAGCTTTTGGGGCAGGAGAGACACCGGGGAGCTGTTTTTT
. | . | 13 | TRBJ1-5 | TRBV20-1 | CSASKTGNQPQHF | TGCAGTGCTAGTAAGACAGGTAATCAGCCCCAGCATTTT
. | TRBD1 | 15 | TRBJ1-6 | TRBV6-5 | CASSSDRGRNSPLHF | TGTGCCAGCAGCTCCGACAGGGGAAGGAATTCACCCCTCCACTTT